The next 3 T cell receptor beta chains were all read from a single sample in a study of blood T cell repertoires in COVID-19. TCRdb's copy holds only in-frame clones and misses some; the assay was immunoSEQ multiplex PCR. The sample records roughly 140,000 clones, around three quarters being singletons. Sequenced: peripheral blood. All receptors come from a man aged 50-59 years with active or convalescent COVID-19.

The CDR3 sequence is CASSYSGTGENGYTF. DNA of the CDR3: TGTGCCAGCAGTTACTCAGGAACAGGGGAAAATGGCTACACCTTC. This sequence joins TRBV6-5 and TRBJ1-2, with 7 positions matching TRBD1. Germline assignment: CDR1 MNHEY and CDR2 SVGAGI. With 0 bases clipped from V and 6 bases from J, the junction kept 7 bases outside the gene matches. This CDR3 comprises 15 residues.

The chain carries TRBV28 and TRBJ1-5; the D gene is possibly TRBD1 (6 bases). The CDR3 consists of 15 residues. V was pared by 7 bases and J by 2 bases, with 15 bases between. Looked up from germline, CDR1 is MDHEN and CDR2 is SYDVKM. The CDR3 sequence is CASTWIGGGNQPQHF. The CDR3 DNA sequence: TGTGCCAGCACCTGGATAGGGGGTGGCAATCAGCCCCAGCATTTT.

This clone has just one count. The chain combines TRBV9 with TRBJ1-1; TRBD1 is a possible D gene (5 bases). Germline CDR1 SGDLS, CDR2 YYNGEE. The CDR3 is 15 amino acids. Trimming removed 3 bases from V and 0 bases from J, with 12 bases in between. The CDR3 spells CASSEDSTMNTEAFF. The CDR3, as DNA: TGTGCCAGCAGCGAAGACAGTACTATGAACACTGAAGCTTTCTTT.